Following are 3 T cell receptor beta chains from one sample sequenced in a study of siplizumab effects on memory and regulatory T cells. The repertoire was sequenced with immunoSEQ multiplex PCR; TCRdb's copy has only in-frame clones and lacks some. The sample comprises some 90,000 clones, about nine tenths of which are singletons, and around 14% rests with the top ten. Sample: CD4+ T cells sorted from blood. The receptors were sampled from a human donor in good health.

V and J are TRBV6-1 and TRBJ1-3; no clear D gene. V was clipped by 6 bases and J by 0 bases, with 9 bases between them. Germline values: CDR1 MNHNS, CDR2 SASEGT. This CDR3 region has 14 residues. The CDR3 DNA reads as TGTGCCAGCAGCCGCATAAGCTCTGGAAACACCATATATTTT. Amino acids: CASSRISSGNTIYF.

The chain is built from TRBV29-1 and TRBJ1-1, with D maybe TRBD1 (6 bases). The germline V and J ends were trimmed by 3 bases and 6 bases, with 11 bases remaining between them. The CDR3 runs to 12 residues. Looked up from germline, CDR1 is SQVTM and CDR2 is ANQGSEA. CDR3 in DNA: TGCAGCGTTGACAGGGGCTCTCCTGAAGCTTTCTTT. This codes for CSVDRGSPEAFF.

This rearrangement joins TRBV29-1 to TRBJ1-5; possible D gene TRBD1, 5 bases. With 7 bases removed from V and 10 bases from J, the gap between germline ends came to 20 bases. The CDR3 spans 13 residues. Germline-derived CDR1 and CDR2 are SQVTM and ANQGSEA. CDR3 sequence: CSALGGAGGPQHF. The CDR3 DNA sequence: TGCAGCGCCCTGGGGGGTGCTGGTGGTCCCCAGCATTTT.